This T cell receptor (beta chain) emerged from a study of T-cell reconstitution after alpha-beta-depleted transplantation in children. Study outcomes and limitations: Newly produced T cells mostly provided counts and TCRbeta diversity after one year, as hyperexpanded clones declined.

The sample holds many counts of this clonotype. Antigen specificity is unknown. Preparation of the TCRbeta library involved a method that used unique molecular identifiers. TCRdb analysed the PCR reads with MiXCR anew, one entry per CDR3 protein. The table records some 600,000 distinct CDR3 sequences, 10% to 15% of them present only once. The CDR3 length is 15 residues. The germline CDR1 and CDR2 sequences are MNHEY and SVGAGI. Trimming stripped 4 bases from V and 0 bases from J, with 13 bases between. The rearrangement uses TRBV6-5 and TRBJ2-7; D remains ambiguous. The input for sequencing was PBMCs, mostly from graft donor cells, taken 360 days after TCRalphabeta/CD19-depleted stem cell transplant. The TCR comes from a male patient younger than 18 who had a stem cell transplant for acute myeloid leukemia, so the T cells may come from the graft donor. CDR3 DNA: TGTGCCAGCAGTTTCCTAGGCCAAACCTCCTACGAGCAGTACTTC. Its protein is CASSFLGQTSYEQYF.